The rows below give T cell receptor beta chains drawn from one sample of a study of cytomegalovirus exposure and HLA in healthy donors. The data were produced by immunoSEQ multiplex PCR, yet TCRdb's version contains in-frame clones alone and is incomplete. The table for this sample gives around 76,000 clones. Sequenced input: PBMCs. The receptors shown here come from a man in his forties in good health and CMV-seronegative. Both conserved end residues are part of each CDR3. A D gene is named only where the DNA matches it firmly.

d_gene | j_gene | v_gene | CDR3aa | CDR3nt
TRBD2 | TRBJ2-7 | TRBV11-3 | CASSLVQGGEQYF | TGTGCCAGCAGCTTAGTTCAGGGAGGGGAGCAGTACTTC
TRBD2 | TRBJ2-3 | TRBV28 | CASSPLAGGVPDTQYF | TGTGCCAGCAGTCCCCTGGCGGGGGGGGTACCAGATACGCAGTATTTT
NA | TRBJ2-3 | TRBV7-2 | CASSLDREGIDTQYF | TGTGCCAGCAGCTTAGACAGGGAGGGGATAGATACGCAGTATTTT
TRBD1 | TRBJ2-5 | TRBV19 | CASSTGQGARETQYF | TGTGCCAGTAGCACGGGACAGGGGGCTAGAGAGACCCAGTACTTC
NA | TRBJ2-4 | TRBV5-1 | CASRERSGDIQYF | TGCGCCAGCAGGGAGCGGTCGGGGGACATTCAGTACTTC
TRBD1 | TRBJ2-7 | TRBV28 | CASSIPPGTAAGEQYF | TGTGCCAGCAGTATACCTCCCGGGACAGCCGCAGGCGAGCAGTACTTC
NA | TRBJ2-7 | TRBV30 | CAWSHPREQYF | TGTGCCTGGAGCCACCCGAGGGAGCAGTACTTC
NA | TRBJ1-4 | TRBV30 | CAWSQGADEKLFF | TGTGCCTGGAGTCAAGGGGCAGATGAAAAACTGTTTTTT
TRBD1 | TRBJ1-3 | TRBV6-6 | CASKQGSGNTIYF | TGTGCCAGCAAACAGGGGTCCGGAAACACCATATATTTT
TRBD1 | TRBJ1-6 | TRBV6-1 | CASREDRGGYSPLHF | TGTGCCAGCAGGGAAGACAGGGGGGGATACTCACCCCTCCACTTT
NA | TRBJ1-2 | TRBV6-1 | CASRDTYYGYTF | TGTGCCAGCAGGGACACTTACTATGGCTACACCTTC
NA | TRBJ2-2 | TRBV5-6 | CASSLDMRTNTGELFF | TGTGCCAGCAGCTTGGATATGCGGACGAACACCGGGGAGCTGTTTTTT
NA | TRBJ2-2 | TRBV6-5 | CASSTQRQGGLFF | TGTGCCAGCAGTACCCAAAGACAGGGAGGGCTGTTTTTT
NA | TRBJ1-1 | TRBV10-3 | CAISGTAYTEAFF | TGTGCCATCAGTGGGACAGCCTACACTGAAGCTTTCTTT
NA | TRBJ2-1 | TRBV7-2 | CASSSSSSGYNEQFF | TGTGCCAGCAGCTCCTCGAGTTCGGGGTACAATGAGCAGTTCTTC
TRBD1 | TRBJ2-5 | TRBV18 | CASSLRDRGRETQYF | TGTGCCAGCTCACTCCGGGACAGGGGGCGAGAGACCCAGTACTTC
NA | TRBJ2-7 | TRBV11-2 | CASSFETVYEQYF | TGTGCCAGCAGCTTCGAGACAGTTTACGAGCAGTACTTC
TRBD1 | TRBJ1-5 | TRBV11-2 | CASSLTGGQPQHF | TGTGCCAGCAGCTTAACAGGGGGTCAGCCCCAGCATTTT
TRBD1 | TRBJ1-1 | TRBV5-6 | CASSLFGQGAEITEAFF | TGTGCCAGCAGCTTGTTCGGACAGGGGGCTGAAATCACTGAAGCTTTCTTT
NA | TRBJ2-7 | TRBV2 | CASISGRSCEQYF | TGTGCCAGCATCTCAGGGCGCTCCTGCGAGCAGTACTTC
NA | TRBJ1-2 | TRBV11-2 | CASSLVRGYGGYTF | TGTGCCAGCAGCTTAGTTCGGGGGTATGGCGGCTACACCTTC
TRBD1 | TRBJ2-1 | TRBV11-2 | CASSLYVGQGSGEQFF | TGTGCCAGCAGCTTATATGTCGGACAGGGCTCGGGTGAGCAGTTCTTC
NA | TRBJ2-7 | TRBV5-6 | CASSKFSASAREQYF | TGTGCCAGCAGCAAATTCTCGGCCTCAGCGAGGGAGCAGTACTTC
TRBD2 | TRBJ2-3 | TRBV9 | CASSVRGGLENTQYF | TGTGCCAGCAGCGTACGGGGGGGCCTCGAGAATACGCAGTATTTT
TRBD2 | TRBJ2-1 | TRBV5-1 | CASSTGGSLAGDLDEQFF | TGCGCCAGCAGCACTGGGGGTTCACTAGCGGGAGATCTGGATGAGCAGTTCTTC
NA | TRBJ1-2 | TRBV9 | CASSVVASAYGYTF | TGTGCCAGCAGCGTAGTCGCCAGCGCCTATGGCTACACCTTC
NA | TRBJ2-3 | TRBV6-5 | CASRAPGVSTDTQYF | TGTGCCAGCAGGGCTCCAGGGGTGAGCACAGATACGCAGTATTTT
NA | TRBJ1-1 | TRBV6-5 | CASSKTRVGDTEAFF | TGTGCCAGCAGTAAGACACGCGTCGGGGACACTGAAGCTTTCTTT
NA | TRBJ2-5 | TRBV10-1 | CASSDPGIQETQYF | TGCGCCAGCAGTGACCCAGGGATCCAAGAGACCCAGTACTTC
TRBD2 | TRBJ2-2 | TRBV13 | CASIPTRRGRNTGELFF | TGTGCCAGCATCCCCACCCGACGCGGGAGGAACACCGGGGAGCTGTTTTTT
NA | TRBJ2-1 | TRBV7-2 | CATKEREVVHEQFF | TGTGCCACCAAGGAAAGAGAGGTGGTGCATGAGCAGTTCTTC
TRBD1 | TRBJ2-1 | TRBV5-4 | CASNRQGADSYNEQFF | TGTGCCAGCAACAGACAGGGGGCGGACTCCTACAATGAGCAGTTCTTC
TRBD1 | TRBJ2-7 | TRBV29-1 | CSVEVGRGSSYEQYF | TGCAGCGTTGAGGTCGGCAGGGGGAGCTCCTACGAGCAGTACTTC
NA | TRBJ1-1 | TRBV27 | CATYRETEAFF | TGTGCCACCTACCGGGAAACTGAAGCTTTCTTT
NA | TRBJ1-4 | TRBV4-1 | CASSQVGGPYEKLFF | TGCGCCAGCAGCCAAGTCGGAGGGCCTTATGAAAAACTGTTTTTT
NA | TRBJ2-1 | TRBV6-7 | CASLRDFEQFF | TGTGCCAGTCTCCGGGACTTTGAGCAGTTCTTC
NA | TRBJ1-2 | TRBV28 | CASSLFSYGYTF | TGTGCCAGCAGTTTATTCAGCTATGGCTACACCTTC
NA | TRBJ1-4 | TRBV19 | CASTGQGTRRGEKLFF | TGTGCCAGTACGGGTCAGGGAACTCGAAGAGGAGAAAAACTGTTTTTT
TRBD1 | TRBJ2-3 | TRBV4-3 | CASSKGAHRGTDTQYF | TGCGCCAGCTCAAAGGGGGCCCACCGGGGCACAGATACGCAGTATTTT
TRBD1 | TRBJ2-3 | TRBV5-4 | CASSLPGQGADTQYF | TGTGCCAGCAGCTTGCCGGGACAGGGGGCAGATACGCAGTATTTT
TRBD1 | TRBJ1-2 | TRBV27 | CASSLEDRDFYRYTF | TGTGCCAGCAGTTTGGAGGACAGGGACTTCTATCGCTACACCTTC
TRBD2 | TRBJ2-7 | TRBV5-1 | CASSLKGAGDSYEQYF | TGCGCCAGCAGCTTAAAAGGAGCGGGGGATAGCTACGAGCAGTACTTC
TRBD2 | TRBJ2-1 | TRBV18 | CASSPVAGGRSYNEQFF | TGTGCCAGCTCACCCGTAGCGGGGGGGAGGTCCTACAATGAGCAGTTCTTC
NA | TRBJ1-5 | TRBV7-8 | CASSLDRVNQPQHF | TGTGCCAGCAGCTTAGACAGGGTCAATCAGCCCCAGCATTTT
NA | TRBJ1-2 | TRBV5-4 | CASSLGAAYGYTF | TGTGCCAGCAGCTTGGGGGCAGCCTATGGCTACACCTTC
NA | TRBJ2-7 | TRBV5-1 | CASSLDTYEQYF | TGCGCCAGCAGCTTGGACACCTACGAGCAGTACTTC
NA | TRBJ2-3 | TRBV10-1 | CASSESRRLEDTQYF | TGCGCCAGCAGTGAGTCTCGACGACTTGAAGATACGCAGTATTTT
TRBD1 | TRBJ2-7 | TRBV5-4 | CASGHGDRETYEQYF | TGTGCCAGCGGCCACGGGGACAGGGAAACCTACGAGCAGTACTTC
TRBD2 | TRBJ2-1 | TRBV28 | CASSLGLAGAREQFF | TGTGCCAGCAGTCTTGGACTAGCGGGGGCAAGGGAGCAGTTCTTC
TRBD1 | TRBJ1-4 | TRBV5-1 | CASRQGGNEKLFF | TGCGCCAGCAGACAGGGGGGGAATGAAAAACTGTTTTTT
NA | TRBJ1-1 | TRBV18 | CASSRVIRAGNTEAFF | TGTGCCAGCTCAAGGGTCATTAGGGCGGGGAACACTGAAGCTTTCTTT
TRBD1 | TRBJ1-3 | TRBV5-1 | CASSFAGTGSSTGNTIYF | TGCGCCAGCAGCTTCGCCGGGACAGGGAGTTCTACTGGAAACACCATATATTTT
NA | TRBJ2-3 | TRBV10-3 | CAISPRDTQYF | TGTGCCATCAGTCCGAGGGATACGCAGTATTTT
NA | TRBJ1-1 | TRBV27 | CASSFRGAIDTEAFF | TGTGCCAGCAGTTTTCGGGGGGCAATCGACACTGAAGCTTTCTTT
NA | TRBJ1-4 | TRBV6-1 | CAGRGYWDEKLFF | TGTGCCGGGCGTGGGTACTGGGATGAAAAACTGTTTTTT
NA | TRBJ1-3 | TRBV5-4 | CASSRRTDSGNTIYF | TGTGCCAGCAGCAGAAGGACAGACTCTGGAAACACCATATATTTT
NA | TRBJ1-5 | TRBV14 | CASSHQGSNQPQHF | TGTGCCAGCAGTCACCAGGGGAGCAATCAGCCCCAGCATTTT